Listed below are T cell receptor beta chains from one sample, sequenced in a study of blood T cell repertoires in COVID-19. Here immunoSEQ multiplex PCR was the method, and the copy in TCRdb shows in-frame clones only, minus some. The table includes about 260,000 clones, approximately 86% detected once. The sequenced sample consisted of peripheral blood. The receptors come from a man aged 40-55 years who had recovered from COVID-19. The conserved cysteine and the conserved F or W are not part of the CDR3 here.

v_gene	j_gene	CDR3aa
TRBV18	TRBJ1-2	ASSPLKSYRAGYGYT
TRBV27	TRBJ1-2	ASKQTGRGSGYT
TRBV4-3	TRBJ2-2	ASSQDFVYTGELF
TRBV7-2	TRBJ1-2	ASSFTGGIGYT
TRBV3-1/TRBV3-2	TRBJ2-5	ASSQGGQGGQY
TRBV7-2	TRBJ2-3	ASSWSGKSTDTQY
TRBV27	TRBJ2-1	ASSLVSSYNEQF
TRBV18	TRBJ2-4	ASSPPTGTKNIQY
TRBV7-9	TRBJ1-4	ASSLTGGDEKLF
TRBV6-1	TRBJ1-1	ASSPTDRGNTEAF
TRBV10-2	TRBJ2-3	ASSIGTGSTDTQY
TRBV24-1	TRBJ2-1	ATSDSEPRSYNEQF
TRBV23-1	TRBJ2-7	ASSQDTGTYEQY
TRBV27	TRBJ2-1	ASSLFWRGGYNEQF
TRBV13	TRBJ2-2	ASSSLGRTGELF
TRBV7-2	TRBJ2-3	ASSLGLAGGRTDTQY
TRBV13	TRBJ2-1	ASTFGDRRYNEQF
TRBV5-4	TRBJ1-3	ASSLTGRNTIY
TRBV18	TRBJ2-2	ASSPIPQGSNTGELF
TRBV19	TRBJ1-5	ASGGLGQPQH
TRBV5-4	TRBJ2-7	ASSRQLPSVSYEQY